The 9 T cell receptor beta chains reported below all come from one sample, sequenced in a study of blood T cell repertoires in COVID-19. Here immunoSEQ multiplex PCR was the method, and the copy in TCRdb shows in-frame clones only, minus some. The sample shows roughly 300,000 clones, around 86% of them seen only once. The sequenced material came from PBMCs or T cells enriched from blood (not recorded which). These receptors all come from a woman aged 18-35 years who had recovered from COVID-19.

The chain employs TRBV11-3 and TRBJ2-2; D remains unclear. V was pared by 5 bases and J by 0 bases, with 10 bases between. Germline lookup yields CDR1 SGHNT and CDR2 YENEEA. This CDR3 region has 15 residues. The CDR3 coding sequence is TGTGCCAGCAGCGCCTCTTCGGCGAACACCGGGGAGCTGTTTTTT. Its translation is CASSASSANTGELFF.

V usage is TRBV30 and J usage is TRBJ1-2; D unresolved. The CDR3 has 14 residues. Germline assignment: CDR1 GTSNPN and CDR2 SVGIG (reference sequence). Trimming removed 4 bases from V and 4 bases from J, with 16 bases in between. The CDR3 reads CAWTANTDIYGYTF. The CDR3 coding sequence is TGTGCCTGGACCGCAAATACAGACATCTATGGCTACACCTTC.

The chain uses TRBV5-1 and TRBJ1-1, with no clear D. The V end was cut by 0 bases, the J end by 1 base, with 13 bases between. CDR3 length: 16 residues. The germline V gene has CDR1 SGHRS and CDR2 YFSETQ. CDR3 in DNA: TGCGCCAGCAGCTTGGAGGCCCCCGGGAGGAACACTGAAGCTTTCTTT. Translating gives CASSLEAPGRNTEAFF.

CDR3 loop: CASSEQNQVTEAFF. DNA of the CDR3: TGTGCCAGCAGTGAGCAGAATCAGGTGACTGAAGCTTTCTTT. The chain has TRBV2 and TRBJ1-1; unclear D gene. This CDR3 contains 14 residues. Germline lookup yields CDR1 SNHLY and CDR2 FYNNEI. The V and J ends lost 3 bases and 5 bases respectively, with 13 bases between them.

The J gene is TRBJ2-7, the V gene TRBV19, with a tentative D call TRBD2 (5 bases). Germline V gene data show CDR1 as LNHDA and CDR2 as SQIVND (reference sequence). Deletions cut 5 bases from V and 2 bases from J, with 19 bases between. This CDR3 has 16 residues. CDR3 DNA: TGTGCCAGTAGTGCCGAGTGGAGCGGCTCTCCCTACGAGCAGTACTTC. It codes for CASSAEWSGSPYEQYF.

V is TRBV6-5 and J is TRBJ2-1; 7 nucleotides line up with TRBD1. Trimming cost V 6 bases and J 9 bases; bases outside gene matches: 14. Germline V lookup: CDR1 MNHEY, CDR2 SVGAGI. This CDR3 is built from 15 residues. In nucleotides, the CDR3 is TGTGCCAGCAGGACTACAGGGGTCCACCAACGTGAGCAGTTCTTC. It codes for CASRTTGVHQREQFF.

V and J are TRBV7-3 and TRBJ1-1, with D maybe TRBD1 (5 bases). Deletions cut 5 bases from V and 4 bases from J, with 11 bases between. CDR3 length: 13 residues. CDR1 and CDR2 from the germline V gene are SGHTA and FQGTGA. The CDR3 DNA follows: TGTGCCAGCAGCGCCCCAGGGTCCACTGAAGCTTTCTTT. Translated, it gives CASSAPGSTEAFF. Supplemented by reference TRBV7-3 and TRBJ1-1, the full variable domain reads GAGVSQTPSNKVTEKGKYVELRCDPISGHTALYWYRQSLGQGPEFLIYFQGTGAADDSGLPNDRFFAVRPEGSVSTLKIQRTERGDSAVYLCASSAPGSTEAFFGQGTRLTVV.

The chain recombines TRBV4-1 with TRBJ1-2; TRBD1 might be the D (6 bases). Between the trimmed V and J ends, which lost 1 base and 8 bases, there was a span of 17 bases. From germline, CDR1 is MGHRA and CDR2 YSYEKL. The CDR3 has 15 amino acids. The CDR3 DNA follows: TGCGCCAGCAGCCAAGGCTGGGCAGGGGCCAGGGGCTACACCTTC. Protein sequence: CASSQGWAGARGYTF.

The chain joins TRBV7-9 to TRBJ1-1; weak D call: TRBD1 (5 bases). V gave up 2 bases and J gave up 0 bases, with 16 bases separating them. CDR3 length: 17 amino acids. CDR1 SEHNR and CDR2 FQNEAQ come from the germline V gene (reference sequence). The CDR3 DNA is TGTGCCAGCAGCTTAACCCCCCGCGGCAGGGTGAACACTGAAGCTTTCTTT. This gives the protein CASSLTPRGRVNTEAFF.